This passage covers 3 T cell receptor beta chains from one sample sequenced in a study of T cell responses to AZD1222 COVID-19 vaccine. The data were produced by immunoSEQ multiplex PCR, yet TCRdb's version contains in-frame clones alone and is incomplete. The sample yields approximately 160,000 clones, about 87% seen once. Here the sequenced sample was peripheral blood, taken on day 0 of MenACWY control vaccination. The origin of the receptors is an adult in good health.

The chain employs TRBV11-3 and TRBJ1-1; no definite D call. Trimming shortened V by 7 bases and J by 4 bases, and 10 bases separated the two germline ends. From germline, CDR1 is SGHNT and CDR2 YENEEA. The CDR3 totals 12 residues. The CDR3 is CASNSEVTEAFF. Here the CDR3 DNA reads TGTGCCAGCAATTCAGAAGTCACTGAAGCTTTCTTT.

The J gene is TRBJ1-2, the V gene TRBV5-6, with a possible D match to TRBD1 (5 bases). V was trimmed by 1 base and J by 8 bases, leaving 12 bases between them. Per germline, CDR1 SGHDT and CDR2 YYEEEE. The CDR3 contains 13 residues. CDR3 region: CASSLHRRSGYTF. The DNA for the CDR3 is TGTGCCAGCAGCTTGCACAGGCGGAGCGGCTACACCTTC.

This clone showed up just a few times. CDR3 nucleotides: TGTGCCATCAGTGAGTTTGGGACTAGCGGCTTCGGGGCTAGCTCCTACGAGCAGTACTTC. Translation gives CAISEFGTSGFGASSYEQYF. The V gene is TRBV10-3, the J gene TRBJ2-7, with TRBD2 identical over 11 bases. The CDR3 covers 20 residues. In germline, CDR1 is ENHRY, CDR2 SYGVKD. With 1 base clipped from V and 0 bases from J, the junction kept 14 bases outside the gene matches.